Listed below are T cell receptor beta chains from one sample, sequenced in a study of beta chain features in type 1 diabetes. Libraries were prepared by immunoSEQ multiplex PCR; TCRdb keeps only in-frame clonotypes and omits some of them. The sample has some 150,000 clones, 11% seen once. The sequencing input was central memory CD4+ T cells from blood. These receptors all stem from a man younger than 35 in good health. CDR3s include the opening cysteine and the closing phenylalanine or tryptophan. Fields, in order: V gene, J gene, D gene, clone size, CDR3 DNA, CDR3 protein. A D gene is named only where the DNA matches it firmly. Expanded clones are given a class, and other clones once, few, many or no size at all.

>TRBV15|TRBJ2-5|.|few
TGTGCCACCAGCAGAGCCTGGACCTCACAAGAGACCCAGTACTTC
CATSRAWTSQETQYF
>TRBV7-3|TRBJ2-3|TRBD2|few
TGTGCCAGCAGCTTAACTAGCGGGAGCACAGATACGCAGTATTTT
CASSLTSGSTDTQYF
>TRBV4-1|TRBJ1-2|.|.
TGCGCCAGCAGCCAAGTCAGGGATGGCTACACCTTC
CASSQVRDGYTF
>TRBV5-5|TRBJ2-1|TRBD2|.
TGTGCCAGCACTGGGTATAGCGGGAGGGATGAGCAGTTCTTC
CASTGYSGRDEQFF
>TRBV4-3|TRBJ2-7|.|.
TGCGCCAGCAGCCCCAGGCCGGCTCGGGGCTACGAGCAGTACTTC
CASSPRPARGYEQYF
>TRBV5-1|TRBJ1-1|TRBD1|few
TGCGCCAGCAGCCCTGGGACAGCTTCGAACACTGAAGCTTTCTTT
CASSPGTASNTEAFF
>TRBV9|TRBJ2-1|TRBD2|.
TGTGCCAGCAGCGTAGGACTAGCGGGCACCAATGAGCAGTTCTTC
CASSVGLAGTNEQFF
>TRBV19|TRBJ2-5|TRBD2|.
TGTGCCAGTAGTCTACGTCCTCTAGCGGGAGGTCAAGAGACCCAGTACTTC
CASSLRPLAGGQETQYF
>TRBV5-1|TRBJ2-1|TRBD2|few
TGCGCCAGCAGCGGCGCGGGCGGGGGGCCCTACAATGAGCAGTTCTTC
CASSGAGGGPYNEQFF
>TRBV7-2|TRBJ2-1|.|few
TGTGCCAGCAGCCTCGACGGGACGGTTACCTACAATGAGCAGTTCTTC
CASSLDGTVTYNEQFF
>TRBV28|TRBJ2-6|.|few
TGTGCCAGCAGTTTGGCGTCTGGGGCCAACGTCCTGACTTTC
CASSLASGANVLTF
>TRBV6-5|TRBJ2-5|.|few
TGTGCCAGCAGTCGCAGACACGAACAAGAGACCCAGTACTTC
CASSRRHEQETQYF
>TRBV5-1|TRBJ2-2|.|few
TGCGCCAGCAGCGTCTCCAACTGGGACGGGGAGCTGTTTTTT
CASSVSNWDGELFF
>TRBV7-4|TRBJ2-7|TRBD1|.
TGTGCCAGCAGCTCGACCCACAGGGGGCCCTACGAGCAGTACTTC
CASSSTHRGPYEQYF
>TRBV7-2|TRBJ2-7|.|many
TGTGCCAGCAGCGACGTTTCGGGGGCCTTCTGGGAGCAGTACTTC
CASSDVSGAFWEQYF
>TRBV29-1|TRBJ1-1|.|.
TGCAGCGTTGAAGAATCGGCAGGTACGACCACTGAAGCTTTCTTT
CSVEESAGTTTEAFF
>TRBV7-2|TRBJ2-6|.|.
TGTGCCAGCGCCCGGGACACCTCTGGGGCCAACGTCCTGACTTTC
CASARDTSGANVLTF
>TRBV2|TRBJ1-1|.|few
TGTGCCAGCAGTTATCTCGGCGGGGGTGAAGCTTTCTTT
CASSYLGGGEAFF
>TRBV6-5|TRBJ1-2|.|few
TGTGCCAGCAGAGGGTTTCAGGGATCCGGCTACACCTTC
CASRGFQGSGYTF
>TRBV29-1|TRBJ1-1|.|.
TGCAGCGTTACCCGGGACGGCGGCACTGAAGCTTTCTTT
CSVTRDGGTEAFF
>TRBV29-1|TRBJ2-7|.|.
TGCAGCGTACGTCGGACCTACGAGCAGTACTTC
CSVRRTYEQYF
>TRBV11-1|TRBJ2-7|.|.
TGTGCCAGCAGCTCTCGGGGGCCAAGGCGCTACGAGCAGTACTTC
CASSSRGPRRYEQYF
>TRBV4-3|TRBJ2-1|.|few
TGCGCCAGCAGCCGACGATCTGCAGTGGCAGGGGGGCTCTACAATGAGCAGTTCTTC
CASSRRSAVAGGLYNEQFF
>TRBV5-1|TRBJ2-3|.|.
TGCGCCAGCAGCTTGGCTGGGAACACAGATACGCAGTATTTT
CASSLAGNTDTQYF
>TRBV18|TRBJ1-3|.|few
TGTGCCAGCTCACCGGGTATGGGGATTGGAAACACCATATATTTT
CASSPGMGIGNTIYF
>TRBV9|TRBJ1-3|.|few
TGTGCCAGCAGCGCAAGTAGCTCTGGAAACACCATATATTTT
CASSASSSGNTIYF
>TRBV7-2|TRBJ2-5|.|few
TGTGCCAGCAGCCCCCGGACAGAAGAGACCCAGTACTTC
CASSPRTEETQYF
>TRBV15|TRBJ2-1|.|.
TGTGCCACCAGCAGCGCTCAACATGAGTCCTCCTACAATGAGCAGTTCTTC
CATSSAQHESSYNEQFF
>TRBV4-1|TRBJ1-1|TRBD1|few
TGCGCCAGCAGCCAAGATACCGACAGGGGCACTGAAGCTTTCTTT
CASSQDTDRGTEAFF
>TRBV30|TRBJ2-1|TRBD1|.
TGTGCCTGGAGTGTCTGGACAGGGGACCGGAATGAGCAGTTCTTC
CAWSVWTGDRNEQFF
>TRBV7-6|TRBJ2-3|.|many
TGTGCCAGCAGCTTAGTGGCGGAGGTCACAGATACGCAGTATTTT
CASSLVAEVTDTQYF
>TRBV29-1|TRBJ2-1|TRBD2|.
TGCAGCGTCTGCCACCAGCGGGAGCGGTACAATGAGCAGTTCTTC
CSVCHQRERYNEQFF
>TRBV10-3|TRBJ2-7|.|.
TGTGCCAGTAGGTGGGACGTTTCCTACGAGCAGTACTTC
CASRWDVSYEQYF
>TRBV9|TRBJ2-5|TRBD2|.
TGTGCCAGCGGGAGGGGCCAAGAGACCCAGTACTTC
CASGRGQETQYF
>TRBV7-9|TRBJ1-1|TRBD1|few
TGTGCCAGCAGCTTTGGGGACAGGGGGCTTACTGAAGCTTTCTTT
CASSFGDRGLTEAFF
>TRBV7-9|TRBJ2-7|.|few
TGTGCCAGCAGCCGATTTGCAGGTTTCGCTGGCTACGAGCAGTACTTC
CASSRFAGFAGYEQYF
>TRBV4-1|TRBJ2-7|.|.
TGCGCCAGCAGCCAAGGATGGGAGACTTCCGGCTACGAGCAGTACTTC
CASSQGWETSGYEQYF
>TRBV28|TRBJ2-7|TRBD1|.
TGTGCCAGCAGCTCTCTGGGGACAGGCCACTCCTACGAGCAGTACTTC
CASSSLGTGHSYEQYF
>TRBV10-3|TRBJ1-2|TRBD1|few
TGTGCCATCAGTGAATGGACAGGGGGCGCCTATGGCTACACCTTC
CAISEWTGGAYGYTF
>TRBV9|TRBJ2-3|.|few
TGTGCCAGCAGCGTAGCTGGTTGGACGGCGGGCACAGATACGCAGTATTTT
CASSVAGWTAGTDTQYF
>TRBV5-1|TRBJ2-2|.|few
TGCGCCAGCAGCCCGCTATCGTCGGTTAACACCGGGGAGCTGTTTTTT
CASSPLSSVNTGELFF
>TRBV19|TRBJ2-3|.|few
TGTGCCAGTATCCGGGGACGGGACGACACAGATACGCAGTATTTT
CASIRGRDDTDTQYF
>TRBV9|TRBJ2-2|TRBD2|.
TGTGCCAGCAGCGTCGGACTAGCGCAGAACACCGGGGAGCTGTTTTTT
CASSVGLAQNTGELFF
>TRBV29-1|TRBJ2-1|TRBD1|.
TGCAGCGCCCTCCGGGACAGGGGAGGTTCCTACAATGAGCAGTTCTTC
CSALRDRGGSYNEQFF
>TRBV6-5|TRBJ1-2|.|.
TGTGCCACCGCCGCAGGCTTCGGCTATGGCTACACCTTC
CATAAGFGYGYTF